A single sample gave rise to the 3 T cell receptor beta chains below, sequenced in a study of beta chain features in type 1 diabetes. Expressed TCRB transcripts got sequenced, as all isolated RNA was reverse transcribed. Assay: immunoSEQ multiplex PCR; the TCRdb copy retains only in-frame clones and omits some. The sample lists around 340,000 clones; less than 9.5% were seen once. The source material was central memory CD4+ T cells from blood. The receptors shown here come from a woman in her late teens or twenties in good health.

The CDR3: CASTDGTYGYTF. CDR3 coding DNA: TGTGCCAGCACGGACGGGACCTATGGCTACACCTTC. The rearrangement uses TRBV28 and TRBJ1-2, with D perhaps TRBD1 (5 bases). The CDR3 consists of 12 residues. In germline, CDR1 is MDHEN, CDR2 SYDVKM. Trimming removed 7 bases from V and 4 bases from J, with 10 bases in between.

This sequence joins TRBV27 and TRBJ2-3, with D possibly matching TRBD2 (6 bases). Deletions cut 6 bases from V and 2 bases from J, with 12 bases between. This CDR3 has 14 residues. The V gene's germline CDR1 is MNHEY and CDR2 SMNVEV (reference sequence). CDR3 nucleotide sequence: TGTGCCAGCAGGGCCTGGGGGGACACAGATACGCAGTATTTT. This codes for CASRAWGDTDTQYF.

This clone was recorded a few times. The V gene is TRBV4-3, the J gene TRBJ2-3; D is possibly TRBD2 (5 bases). V dropped 3 bases and J dropped 5 bases, with 12 bases sitting between them. Per the germline V gene, CDR1 is LGHNA and CDR2 is YSLEER. This CDR3 contains 14 residues. CDR3 amino acids: CASSQALAKDTQYF. As DNA, the CDR3 is TGCGCCAGCAGCCAGGCCCTAGCAAAAGATACGCAGTATTTT.